This T cell receptor (beta chain) was sequenced during a study of neurological immune-mediated disorders. Overall study results and limits: HTLV-1-associated myelopathy led in TCR clonal expansion, while multiple sclerosis ranked lowest, below healthy controls.

The time point denotes: technical triplicate 1. A total of 2 million PBMCs stored at -80 degrees C provided the unsorted libraries. Germline-derived CDR1 and CDR2 are KGHSH and LQKENI. CDR3 length: 12 residues. V gave up 5 bases and J gave up 8 bases; unmatched junction bases: 6. At least ten counts were recorded for this clonotype. The antigen is unknown. Each TCR transcript was tagged with a 10-nucleotide random UMI during 5'RACE. The output of every sequencing run exceeded 170 million TCR-beta sequences, derived from 15-18 subjects. TCRdb passed the 5' RACE reads through MiXCR, listing each CDR3 protein once. The sample consists of about 36,000 distinct CDR3 sequences, around 10% of them appearing once.

This TCR derives from a man aged 55 to 70 with HTLV-1-associated myelopathy (HAM/TSP). The chain recombines TRBV18 with TRBJ2-7, with TRBD1 matching 7 bases. What was sequenced was PBMCs. CDR3 residues: CASSSDREQQYF. The CDR3 coding sequence is TGTGCCAGCTCATCAGACAGGGAACAGCAGTACTTC.